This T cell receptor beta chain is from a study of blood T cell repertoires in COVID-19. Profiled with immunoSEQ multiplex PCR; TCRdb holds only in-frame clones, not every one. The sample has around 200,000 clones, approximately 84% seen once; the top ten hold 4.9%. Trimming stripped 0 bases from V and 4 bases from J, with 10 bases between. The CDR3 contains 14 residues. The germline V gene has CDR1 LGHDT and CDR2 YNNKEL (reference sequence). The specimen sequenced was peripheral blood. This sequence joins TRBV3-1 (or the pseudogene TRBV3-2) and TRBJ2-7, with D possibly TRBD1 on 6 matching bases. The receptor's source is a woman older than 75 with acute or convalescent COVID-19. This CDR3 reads CASSQEVRGYEQYF. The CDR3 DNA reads TGTGCCAGCAGCCAAGAGGTCAGGGGTTACGAGCAGTACTTC.